The next 19 T cell receptor beta chains were all read from a single sample in a study of beta chain features in type 1 diabetes. Whole-study findings and limits: Shorter TCRB CDR3s, moderately but significantly so, marked every one of the four CD4+ subsets in Type 1 diabetes patients.

Antigens of these TCRs are unknown. Every bit of the isolated RNA underwent reverse transcription, so sequencing read expressed TCRB transcripts. Sequenced by immunoSEQ multiplex PCR; TCRdb stores in-frame clones only, minus some. Among a few hundred thousand clones listed, roughly an eighth were seen once. The sample was naive CD4+ T cells from blood. These receptors were collected from a man aged 30 to 39 with type 1 diabetes.

The V and J genes are TRBV7-9 and TRBJ1-5; D unresolved. The CDR3 runs 15 residues. From germline, CDR1 is SEHNR and CDR2 FQNEAQ (reference sequence). V was shortened by 1 base and J by 2 bases, with 9 bases between the two germline ends. Here the CDR3 DNA reads TGTGCCAGCAGCTTAGGCTCTGAGGGCAATCAGCCCCAGCATTTT. As protein: CASSLGSEGNQPQHF.

This clone was detected a few times. This sequence joins TRBV2 and TRBJ1-1; no firm D call. The germline gives CDR1 SNHLY, CDR2 FYNNEI. The V gene lost 8 bases and the J gene lost 6 bases, with 13 bases spanning the gap. The CDR3 is 12 residues long. The CDR3 loop is CASGSEWPEAFF. DNA of the CDR3: TGTGCCAGCGGGAGCGAATGGCCTGAAGCTTTCTTT.

CDR3 protein: CASSGGSIYEQYF. The DNA for the CDR3 is TGTGCCAGCTCAGGGGGGAGTATCTACGAGCAGTACTTC. The chain uses TRBV18 and TRBJ2-7; D is possibly TRBD2 (6 bases). CDR3 size: 13 residues. Germline V gene lookup returns CDR1 KGHSH and CDR2 LQKENI. The V end was cut by 5 bases, the J end by 3 bases, with 11 bases between.

This clone was picked up a small number of times. The V and J genes are TRBV30 and TRBJ2-7, with TRBD2 matching 8 bases. V gave up 4 bases and J gave up 4 bases; unmatched junction bases: 6. The germline CDR1 and CDR2 sequences are GTSNPN and SVGIG (reference sequence). The CDR3 sequence is 13 residues long. CDR3 amino acids: CAWTPGGWYEQYF. The CDR3 nucleotides are TGTGCCTGGACACCGGGGGGGTGGTACGAGCAGTACTTC.

This clone was detected a few times. CDR3 protein: CASSLAESRNHEQFF. The CDR3 coding sequence is TGCGCCAGCAGCTTGGCCGAATCTAGGAATCATGAGCAGTTCTTC. This chain links TRBV5-1 with TRBJ2-1; no definite D call. The germline gives CDR1 SGHRS, CDR2 YFSETQ. Between the trimmed V and J ends, which lost 0 bases and 8 bases, there was a span of 15 bases. The CDR3 runs to 15 residues.

CDR3 residues: CSVGSESQPQHF. DNA for the CDR3: TGCAGCGTTGGGTCCGAGAGTCAGCCCCAGCATTTT. The chain links TRBV29-1 to TRBJ1-5; D is unresolved. CDR1 is SQVTM and CDR2 is ANQGSEA in the germline V gene. V lost 4 bases to trimming and J lost 6 bases, with 10 bases between them. This CDR3 spans 12 amino acids.

CDR3 coding DNA: TGTGCCAGCAGCCAGGGAGGATTCTACGAGCAGTACTTC. Translating it yields CASSQGGFYEQYF. The J gene is TRBJ2-7, the V gene TRBV28, with D maybe TRBD2 (6 bases). CDR3 length: 13 residues. The germline CDR1 and CDR2 sequences are MDHEN and SYDVKM. V lost 6 bases and J 3 bases, leaving 12 bases between the germline ends. The full variable domain, rest sourced from reference TRBV28 and TRBJ2-7, is DVKVTQSSRYLVKRTGEKVFLECVQDMDHENMFWYRQDPGLGLRLIYFSYDVKMKEKGDIPEGYSVSREKKERFSLILESASTNQTSMYLCASSQGGFYEQYFGPGTRLTVT.

This clone was counted a few times. V is TRBV19 and J is TRBJ2-1; tentative D call: TRBD2 (5 bases). CDR3 length: 15 residues. Germline loops: CDR1 LNHDA, CDR2 SQIVND (reference sequence). Trimming removed 5 bases from V and 0 bases from J, with 11 bases in between. CDR3 in DNA: TGTGCCAGTAGTCAGCGGTCCGTCTCCTACAATGAGCAGTTCTTC. Protein product: CASSQRSVSYNEQFF.

V usage is TRBV27 and J usage is TRBJ2-1; D call uncertain. The CDR3 length is 14 residues. Germline loops: CDR1 MNHEY, CDR2 SMNVEV (reference sequence). V shed 2 bases and J shed 6 bases, with 11 bases lying between them. CDR3 in amino acids: CASSLDPESNEQFF. The DNA of the CDR3 is TGTGCCAGCAGTTTAGACCCGGAGAGCAATGAGCAGTTCTTC.

This clone showed up just a few times. V usage is TRBV18 and J usage is TRBJ2-1; D might be TRBD2 (5 bases). The germline gives CDR1 KGHSH, CDR2 LQKENI. The CDR3 has 13 residues. Trimming pared 2 bases from V and 12 bases from J, leaving 14 bases between. CDR3 coding DNA: TGTGCCAGCTCACCAGGGGAGACAATTGCGCAGTTCTTC. Protein: CASSPGETIAQFF.

In this sample, this clone turned up a few times. This rearrangement joins TRBV7-2 to TRBJ2-7; 8 positions agree with TRBD2. The CDR3 loop spans 14 amino acids. J gave up 2 bases and V 5 bases, and 5 bases lay outside the gene matches. CDR1 SGHTA and CDR2 FQGNSA come from the germline V gene. CDR3 in amino acids: CASSKTSGPYEQYF. DNA of the CDR3: TGTGCCAGCAGCAAAACTAGCGGCCCCTACGAGCAGTACTTC.

The chain carries TRBV30 and TRBJ2-5; D perhaps matches TRBD2 (6 bases). V was trimmed by 1 base and J by 4 bases, leaving 7 bases between them. Per germline, CDR1 GTSNPN and CDR2 SVGIG (reference sequence). The CDR3 is made up of 12 amino acids. The CDR3 DNA reads as TGTGCCTGGAGTGGGGGAGGAGAGACCCAGTACTTC. Its protein product is CAWSGGGETQYF.

In its sample, this clone was seen a few times. The chain carries TRBV15 and TRBJ2-7; possibly TRBD1 for D (5 bases). The V gene's germline CDR1 is LNHNV and CDR2 YYDKDF (reference sequence). V was clipped by 0 bases and J by 5 bases, with 14 bases between them. CDR3 length: 15 residues. CDR3 nucleotides: TGTGCCACCAGCAGAGATACGGGCAGGGTACACGAGCAGTACTTC. This translates into CATSRDTGRVHEQYF. The entire variable domain, with the rest obtained from reference TRBV15 and TRBJ2-7, is as follows: DAMVIQNPRYQVTQFGKPVTLSCSQTLNHNVMYWYQQKSSQAPKLLFHYYDKDFNNEADTPDNFQSRRPNTSFCFLDIRSPGLGDTAMYLCATSRDTGRVHEQYFGPGTRLTVT.

The genes are TRBV5-1 and TRBJ2-3; D remains unclear. V lost 5 bases and J 4 bases, leaving 8 bases between the germline ends. This CDR3 is 12 amino acids long. Germline V gives CDR1 SGHRS, CDR2 YFSETQ. The CDR3 sequence is CASREYADTQYF. CDR3 in DNA: TGCGCCAGCAGGGAGTACGCAGATACGCAGTATTTT.

The chain uses TRBV9 and TRBJ1-4; 12 bases match TRBD1. The germline gives CDR1 SGDLS, CDR2 YYNGEE. CDR3 length: 17 amino acids. The trim removed 4 bases at V and 3 bases at J, leaving 7 bases unmatched. This CDR3 reads CASSRGTGGLANEKLFF. CDR3 coding DNA: TGTGCCAGCAGCCGCGGGACAGGGGGCCTAGCTAATGAAAAACTGTTTTTT.

There are a few counts of this clone. This chain connects TRBV13 to TRBJ2-5, with D perhaps matching TRBD1 (6 bases). In germline, CDR1 is PRHDT, CDR2 FYEKMQ (reference sequence). The CDR3 loop spans 14 amino acids. With 0 bases removed from V and 5 bases from J, the gap between germline ends came to 10 bases. For the CDR3, the DNA is TGTGCCAGCAGCTTAGGGGGCCAGGGGGAGACCCAGTACTTC. Translated: CASSLGGQGETQYF. Together with reference TRBV13 and TRBJ2-5, the CDR3 gives the full variable domain: AAGVIQSPRHLIKEKRETATLKCYPIPRHDTVYWYQQGPGQDPQFLISFYEKMQSDKGSIPDRFSAQQFSDYHSELNMSSLELGDSALYFCASSLGGQGETQYFGPGTRLLVL.

This clone was seen a handful of times. The chain has TRBV7-2 and TRBJ1-2; the match to TRBD1 covers 9 bases. The CDR3 loop spans 14 amino acids. V lost 5 bases, J lost 4 bases, and 5 bases stayed unmatched. The germline V gene encodes CDR1 SGHTA and CDR2 FQGNSA. The CDR3 here is CASSLGQGSYGYTF. The CDR3 DNA reads TGTGCCAGCAGCCTGGGACAGGGAAGCTATGGCTACACCTTC. Complete variable domain (other parts from reference TRBV7-2 and TRBJ1-2): GAGVSQSPSNKVTEKGKDVELRCDPISGHTALYWYRQSLGQGLEFLIYFQGNSAPDKSGLPSDRFSAERTGGSVSTLTIQRTQQEDSAVYLCASSLGQGSYGYTFGSGTRLTVV.

This clone was counted between two and nine times. The chain uses TRBV20-1 and TRBJ1-4; D is uncertain. CDR1 and CDR2 from the germline V gene are DFQATT and SNEGSKA (reference sequence). V shed 3 bases and J shed 9 bases, with 8 bases lying between them. The CDR3 contains 11 residues. The DNA of the CDR3 is TGCAGTGCTAGGTCAGCGAAAAAACTGTTTTTT. Translation: CSARSAKKLFF.

The CDR3 spells CASSLVSPGELFF. CDR3 in DNA: TGTGCCAGCAGCTTAGTTAGCCCGGGGGAGCTGTTTTTT. The V and J genes are TRBV7-2 and TRBJ2-2, with unresolved D. The CDR3 totals 13 residues. V was clipped by 1 base and J by 8 bases, with 8 bases between them. Germline-derived CDR1 and CDR2 are SGHTA and FQGNSA. Combining the CDR3 with reference TRBV7-2 and TRBJ2-2 gives the whole variable domain GAGVSQSPSNKVTEKGKDVELRCDPISGHTALYWYRQSLGQGLEFLIYFQGNSAPDKSGLPSDRFSAERTGGSVSTLTIQRTQQEDSAVYLCASSLVSPGELFFGEGSRLTVL.